This paragraph covers one TCR beta chain sequence. The sample belongs to a study of blood T cell repertoires in COVID-19. Study as a whole: PBMCs, B-cell-depleted T cells, or T cells provided the cDNA or gDNA that made up the material.

This table comes from immunoSEQ multiplex PCR, and its TCRdb copy is limited to in-frame clones, with some not included. The table lists about 12,000 clones, about three quarters of them singletons. Seattle participants joined during active infection and were tracked over time. The TCR comes from a man aged 60 to 75 with COVID-19, enrolled during active disease. The sequencing sample was made of peripheral blood.

The CDR3 bases are TGCGCCAGCAGCTCGGGGCTAGCGGGAGCCAATGAGCAGTTCTTC. This sequence encodes CASSSGLAGANEQFF. This chain uses TRBV5-1 with TRBJ2-1; 10 positions match TRBD2. V gave up 3 bases and J gave up 6 bases; unmatched junction bases: 6. The CDR3 is made up of 15 amino acids. CDR1 is SGHRS, CDR2 YFSETQ, per germline.